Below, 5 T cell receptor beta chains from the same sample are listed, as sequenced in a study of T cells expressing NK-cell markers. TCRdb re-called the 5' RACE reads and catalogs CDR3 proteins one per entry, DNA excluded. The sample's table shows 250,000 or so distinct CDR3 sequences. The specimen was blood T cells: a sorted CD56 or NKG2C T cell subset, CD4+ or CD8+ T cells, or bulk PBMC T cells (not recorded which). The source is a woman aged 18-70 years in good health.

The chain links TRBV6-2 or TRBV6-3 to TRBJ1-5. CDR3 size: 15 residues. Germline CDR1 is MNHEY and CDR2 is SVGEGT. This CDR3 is CASSYRGHSNQPQHF.

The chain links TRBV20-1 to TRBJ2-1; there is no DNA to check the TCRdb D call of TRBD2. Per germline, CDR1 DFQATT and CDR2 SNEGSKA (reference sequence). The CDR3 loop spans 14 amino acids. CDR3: CSWFGRTSYNEQFF.

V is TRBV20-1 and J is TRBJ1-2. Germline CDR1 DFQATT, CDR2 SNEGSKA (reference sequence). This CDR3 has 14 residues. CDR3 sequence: CSAPSEGTNYGYTF.

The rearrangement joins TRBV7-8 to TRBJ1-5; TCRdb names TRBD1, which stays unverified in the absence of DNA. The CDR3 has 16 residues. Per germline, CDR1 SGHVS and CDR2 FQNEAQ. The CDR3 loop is CASSSPGQWGNQPQHF.

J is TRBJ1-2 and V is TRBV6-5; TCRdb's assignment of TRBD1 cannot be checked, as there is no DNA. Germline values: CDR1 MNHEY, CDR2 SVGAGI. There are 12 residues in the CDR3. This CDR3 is CASSRQDGGYTF.